The source of this T cell receptor beta chain is a study of cytomegalovirus exposure and HLA in healthy donors. Whole-study findings and limits: In all likelihood, a cluster of highly shared sequence variants was a sequencing artifact.

Germline lookup yields CDR1 SGHRS and CDR2 YFSETQ. V gave up 4 bases and J gave up 4 bases; unmatched junction bases: 5. The CDR3 covers 14 residues. Note on this clone: Its antigen is unknown.

Amplification used 60 Vbeta primers and 13 Jbeta primers. As handled by the study authors: Counted up in a later analysis, unique TCR beta chains came to about 80 million, with around 11 million shared. The data were produced by immunoSEQ multiplex PCR, yet TCRdb's version contains in-frame clones alone and is incomplete. V, J and clone size are taken as reported in that table, and D and trimming were inferred from the DNA itself. The table has approximately 61,000 clones, around 64% seen once. While unrecorded immune exposures were likely, the donors were nominally healthy when sampled. The V call is TRBV5-1, the J call TRBJ1-1, with 9 bases matching TRBD1. What was sequenced was PBMCs. This clonotype was sampled from a woman aged 45-65 years in good health and CMV-seronegative. This CDR3 is CASSETTGGTEAFF. As DNA, the CDR3 is TGCGCCAGCAGCGAGACGACAGGGGGCACTGAAGCTTTCTTT. Variable domain in full (rest from reference TRBV5-1 and TRBJ1-1): KAGVTQTPRYLIKTRGQQVTLSCSPISGHRSVSWYQQTPGQGLQFLFEYFSETQRNKGNFPGRFSGRQFSNSRSEMNVSTLELGDSALYLCASSETTGGTEAFFGQGTRLTVV.